The present entry profiles one T cell receptor beta chain with its context. The entry originates in a study of blood T cell repertoires in COVID-19. Study processing details: From reference gene primer amplification, estimates of nucleated cell counts were derived. Assay used: immunoSEQ multiplex PCR; TCRdb lists only in-frame clones, some missing. V, J and clone size are those of that table, while D and trimming were read from the DNA. This table has 400,000 or so clones, approximately 90% appearing once. CDR3 length equals 14 residues. Trimming left V 8 bases short and J 0 bases short, with 11 bases between. Germline V CDR1 and CDR2: WSHSY, SAAADI.

Sequences were obtained from PBMCs or T cells enriched from blood (not recorded which). This clonotype was obtained from a man aged 25 to 40 who had recovered from COVID-19. This sequence joins TRBV10-2 and TRBJ1-3; D unclear. CDR3 DNA: TGCGCCAGCCGTGCTGACATCTCTGGAAACACCATATATTTT. Translation gives CASRADISGNTIYF.